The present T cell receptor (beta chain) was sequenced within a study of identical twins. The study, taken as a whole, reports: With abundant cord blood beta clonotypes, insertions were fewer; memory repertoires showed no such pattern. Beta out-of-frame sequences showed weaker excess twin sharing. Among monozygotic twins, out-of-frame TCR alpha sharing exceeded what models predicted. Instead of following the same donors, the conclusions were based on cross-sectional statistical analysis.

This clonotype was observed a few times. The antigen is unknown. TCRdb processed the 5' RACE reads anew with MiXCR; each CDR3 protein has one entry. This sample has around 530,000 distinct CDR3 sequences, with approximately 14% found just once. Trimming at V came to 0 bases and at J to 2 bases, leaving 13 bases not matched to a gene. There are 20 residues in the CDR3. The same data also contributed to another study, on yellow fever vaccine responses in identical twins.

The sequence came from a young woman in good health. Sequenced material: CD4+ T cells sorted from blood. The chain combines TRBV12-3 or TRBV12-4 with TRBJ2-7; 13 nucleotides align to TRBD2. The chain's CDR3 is CASSLALGLAGDPVTYEQYF. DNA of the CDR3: TGTGCCAGCAGTTTAGCGCTCGGACTAGCGGGAGACCCCGTAACCTACGAGCAGTACTTC.